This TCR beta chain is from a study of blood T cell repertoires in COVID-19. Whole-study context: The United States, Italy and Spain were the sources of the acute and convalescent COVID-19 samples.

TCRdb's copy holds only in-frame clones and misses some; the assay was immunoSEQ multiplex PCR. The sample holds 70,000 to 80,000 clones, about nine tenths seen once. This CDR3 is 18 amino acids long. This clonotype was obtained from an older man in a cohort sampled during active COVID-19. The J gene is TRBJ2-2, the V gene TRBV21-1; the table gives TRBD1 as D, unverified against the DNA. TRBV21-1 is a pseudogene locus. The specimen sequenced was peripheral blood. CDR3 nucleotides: TGTGCCAGCAGCAAAAAAGGGGTCCGGGACAGTAACACCGGGGAGCTGTTTTTT. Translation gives CASSKKGVRDSNTGELFF.